This T cell receptor beta chain was captured by sequencing in a study of shared clonotypes between healthy human individuals. The study ran the assay at deep level. Ten immunoSEQ deep assay plates were used by the authors to sequence unsorted PBMC DNA. Here immunoSEQ multiplex PCR was the method, and the copy in TCRdb shows in-frame clones only, minus some. The repertoire holds about 480,000 clones, with approximately 79% as singletons. The CDR3 contains 10 residues. The V end was cut by 5 bases, the J end by 5 bases, with 5 bases between. CDR1 and CDR2 (germline): GTSNPN, SVGIG (reference sequence). V is TRBV30 and J is TRBJ2-3; D is undetermined. Sequencing was performed on PBMCs. This sequence was found in a woman between 40 and 50 years old in good health. Some clones in this sample may be carry-over from other donors' samples. This CDR3 is CAWGRDTQYF. The CDR3 DNA is TGTGCCTGGGGGCGAGATACGCAGTATTTT.